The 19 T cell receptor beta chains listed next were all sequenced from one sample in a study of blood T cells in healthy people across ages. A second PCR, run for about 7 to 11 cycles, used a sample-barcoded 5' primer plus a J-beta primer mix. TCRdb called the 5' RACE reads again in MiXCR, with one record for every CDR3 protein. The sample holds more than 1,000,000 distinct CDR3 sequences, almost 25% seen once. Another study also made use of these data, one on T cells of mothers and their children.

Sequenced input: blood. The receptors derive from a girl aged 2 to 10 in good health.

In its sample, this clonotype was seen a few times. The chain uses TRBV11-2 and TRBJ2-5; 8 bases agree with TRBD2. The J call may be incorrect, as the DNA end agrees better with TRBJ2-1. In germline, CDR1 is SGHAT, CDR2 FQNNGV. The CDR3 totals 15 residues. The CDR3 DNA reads TGTGCCAGCAGACCCGGGAGGGCCTTTGTCAATGAGCAGTTCTTC. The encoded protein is CASRPGRAFVNEQFF.

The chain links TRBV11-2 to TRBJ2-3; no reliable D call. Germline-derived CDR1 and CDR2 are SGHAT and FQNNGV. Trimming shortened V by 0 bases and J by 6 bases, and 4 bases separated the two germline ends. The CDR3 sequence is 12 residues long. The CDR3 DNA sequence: TGTGCCAGCAGCTTAGATTTCGATACGCAGTATTTT. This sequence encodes CASSLDFDTQYF. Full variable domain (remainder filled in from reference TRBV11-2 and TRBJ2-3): EAGVAQSPRYKIIEKRQSVAFWCNPISGHATLYWYQQILGQGPKLLIQFQNNGVVDDSQLPKDRFSAERLKGVDSTLKIQPAKLEDSAVYLCASSLDFDTQYFGPGTRLTVL.

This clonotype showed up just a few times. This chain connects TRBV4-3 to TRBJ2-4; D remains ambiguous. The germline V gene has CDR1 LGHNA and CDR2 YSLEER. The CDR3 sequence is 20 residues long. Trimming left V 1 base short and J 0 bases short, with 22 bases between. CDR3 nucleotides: TGCGCCAGCAGCCAAGCTGCCCCCGGTACTCCTGGCTTAGCCAAAAACATTCAGTACTTC. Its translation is CASSQAAPGTPGLAKNIQYF.

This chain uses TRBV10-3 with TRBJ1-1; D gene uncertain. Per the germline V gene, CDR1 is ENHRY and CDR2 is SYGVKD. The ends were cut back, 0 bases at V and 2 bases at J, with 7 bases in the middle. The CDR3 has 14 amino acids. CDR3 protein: CAISESGVNTEAFF. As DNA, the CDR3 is TGTGCCATCAGTGAGTCAGGCGTTAACACTGAAGCTTTCTTT.

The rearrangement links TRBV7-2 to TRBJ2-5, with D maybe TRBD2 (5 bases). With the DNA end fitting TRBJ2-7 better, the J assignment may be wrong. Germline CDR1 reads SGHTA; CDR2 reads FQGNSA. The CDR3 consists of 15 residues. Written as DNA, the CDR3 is TGTGCCAGCAGCTTAGGACGAGGGAGAAGTTACGAGCAGTACTTC. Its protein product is CASSLGRGRSYEQYF.

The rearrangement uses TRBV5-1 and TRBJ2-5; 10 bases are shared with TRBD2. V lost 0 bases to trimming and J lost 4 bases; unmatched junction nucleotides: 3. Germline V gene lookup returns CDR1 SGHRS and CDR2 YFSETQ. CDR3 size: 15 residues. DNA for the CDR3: TGCGCCAGCAGCTTGGGTTGGACTAGCGGAGAGACCCAGTACTTC. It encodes CASSLGWTSGETQYF.

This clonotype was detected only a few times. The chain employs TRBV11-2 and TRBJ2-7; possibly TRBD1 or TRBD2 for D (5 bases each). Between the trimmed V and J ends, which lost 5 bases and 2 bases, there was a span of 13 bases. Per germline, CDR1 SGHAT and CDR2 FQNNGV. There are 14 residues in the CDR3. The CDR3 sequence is CASSLIGTAYEQYF. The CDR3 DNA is TGTGCCAGCAGCCTAATCGGGACGGCCTACGAGCAGTACTTC.

For the CDR3, the DNA is TGTGCCAGCATCCCGGGGTGGGATTCACCCCTCCACTTT. Encoded protein: CASIPGWDSPLHF. This rearrangement joins TRBV2 to TRBJ1-6; D remains ambiguous. This CDR3 has 13 amino acids. Per germline, CDR1 SNHLY and CDR2 FYNNEI. V was trimmed by 7 bases and J by 8 bases, leaving 12 bases between them.

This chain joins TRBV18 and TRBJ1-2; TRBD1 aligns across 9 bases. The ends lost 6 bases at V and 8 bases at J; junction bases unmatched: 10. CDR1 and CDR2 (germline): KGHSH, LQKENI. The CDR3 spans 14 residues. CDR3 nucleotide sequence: TGTGCCAGCTCCCGTCGCCACAGGGGGCGAGGCTACACCTTC. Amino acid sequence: CASSRRHRGRGYTF.

This CDR3 is CASKILAGGSTDTQYF. The CDR3 nucleotides read TGTGCCAGCAAAATCTTAGCGGGAGGATCCACAGATACGCAGTATTTT. This chain connects TRBV6-6 to TRBJ2-3, with 10 nucleotides matching TRBD2. This CDR3 is built from 16 residues. Trimming removed 7 bases from V and 2 bases from J; junction bases left unmatched: 9. CDR1 is MNHNY and CDR2 is SVGAGI in the germline V gene (reference sequence).

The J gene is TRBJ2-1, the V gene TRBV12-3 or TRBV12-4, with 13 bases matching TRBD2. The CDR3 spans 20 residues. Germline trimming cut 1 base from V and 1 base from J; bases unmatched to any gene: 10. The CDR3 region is CASSLGLWTSGSRSYNEQFF. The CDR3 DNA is TGTGCCAGCAGTTTAGGGCTCTGGACTAGCGGGAGTAGGTCCTACAATGAGCAGTTCTTC.

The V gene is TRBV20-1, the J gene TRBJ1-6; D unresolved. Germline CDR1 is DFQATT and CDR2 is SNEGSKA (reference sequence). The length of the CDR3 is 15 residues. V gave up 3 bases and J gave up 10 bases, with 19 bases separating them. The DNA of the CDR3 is TGCAGTGCTAGGCGGCGAGAGAGCGGCCGGTCACCCCTCCACTTT. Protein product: CSARRRESGRSPLHF.

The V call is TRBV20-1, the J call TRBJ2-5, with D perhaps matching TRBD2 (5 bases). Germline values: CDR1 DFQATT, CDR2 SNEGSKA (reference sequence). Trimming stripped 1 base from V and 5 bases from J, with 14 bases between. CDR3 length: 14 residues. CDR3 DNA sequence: TGCAGTGCTAGAGTGGCCACCGGGGTGGAGACCCAGTACTTC. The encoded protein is CSARVATGVETQYF.

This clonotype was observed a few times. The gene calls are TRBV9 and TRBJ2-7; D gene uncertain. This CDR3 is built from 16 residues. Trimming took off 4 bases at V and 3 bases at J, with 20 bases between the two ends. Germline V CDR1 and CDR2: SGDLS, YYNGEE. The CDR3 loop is CASSSRWGAERYEQYF. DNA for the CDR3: TGTGCCAGCAGCTCCCGCTGGGGTGCGGAACGCTACGAGCAGTACTTC.

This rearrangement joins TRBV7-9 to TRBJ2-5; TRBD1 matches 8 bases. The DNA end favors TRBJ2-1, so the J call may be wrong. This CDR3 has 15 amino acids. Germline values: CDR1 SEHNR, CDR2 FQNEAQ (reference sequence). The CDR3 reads CASSNRDRHVNEQFF. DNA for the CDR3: TGTGCCAGCAGTAACCGGGACAGGCATGTCAATGAGCAGTTCTTC.

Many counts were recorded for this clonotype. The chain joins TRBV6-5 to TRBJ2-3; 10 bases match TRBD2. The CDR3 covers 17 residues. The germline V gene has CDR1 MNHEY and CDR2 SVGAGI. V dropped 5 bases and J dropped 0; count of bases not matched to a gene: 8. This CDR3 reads CASSPGTSDTSTDTQYF. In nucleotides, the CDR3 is TGTGCCAGCAGTCCCGGGACTAGCGATACCAGCACAGATACGCAGTATTTT.

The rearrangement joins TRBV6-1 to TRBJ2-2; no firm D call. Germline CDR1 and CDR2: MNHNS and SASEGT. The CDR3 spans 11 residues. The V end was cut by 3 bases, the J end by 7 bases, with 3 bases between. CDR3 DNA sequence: TGTGCCAGCAGTGATTTCGGGGAGCTGTTTTTT. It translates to CASSDFGELFF.

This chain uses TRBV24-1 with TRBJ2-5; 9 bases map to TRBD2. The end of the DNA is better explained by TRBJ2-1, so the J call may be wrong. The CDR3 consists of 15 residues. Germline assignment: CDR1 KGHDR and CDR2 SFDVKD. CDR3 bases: TGTGCCACCAGCTCGGCGCTAGCGGGGAACAATGAGCAGTTCTTC. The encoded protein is CATSSALAGNNEQFF.

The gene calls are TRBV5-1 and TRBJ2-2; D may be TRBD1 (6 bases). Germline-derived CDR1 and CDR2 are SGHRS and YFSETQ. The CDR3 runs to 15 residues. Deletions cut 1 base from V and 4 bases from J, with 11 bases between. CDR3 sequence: CASSLWGRGTGELFF. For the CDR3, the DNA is TGCGCCAGCAGCTTGTGGGGGCGCGGCACCGGGGAGCTGTTTTTT.